The present T cell receptor beta chain was sequenced within a study of technical replicates of blood from a handful of donors. The V end was cut by 6 bases, the J end by 7 bases, with 24 bases between. This CDR3 has 16 residues. Per the germline V gene, CDR1 is SEHNR and CDR2 is FQNEAQ (reference sequence). Sequencing was performed with immunoSEQ multiplex PCR; in TCRdb, only in-frame clones are kept and a portion is missing. The sample yields more than 90,000 clones, approximately 95% seen once. The specimen sequenced was T cells isolated from PBMCs. The receptor was isolated from a human donor in good health. This rearrangement joins TRBV7-9 to TRBJ1-1; D is possibly TRBD1 (5 bases). The CDR3 DNA reads TGTGCCAGCAGTCTCGGAACAGGCCCTCTCACCTATGAAGCTTTCTTT. Its translation: CASSLGTGPLTYEAFF.